These 26 T cell receptor beta chains came from one sample sequenced in a study of T cells in Graves' hyperthyroidism and ophthalmopathy. The source material, RNA transcripts, was used to amplify TCR beta CDR3 regions. First-round RT-PCR targeting the TCR CDR3 was performed with the HTBI primer set. Each CDR3 protein is one row after TCRdb ran MiXCR on the multiplex PCR reads. The profile shows 350,000 to 400,000 distinct CDR3 sequences, 14% to 15% of them singletons. Sequences were obtained from blood. These receptors all come from a woman in her 30s with Graves' hyperthyroidism.

The genes are TRBV7-9 and TRBJ1-6; D perhaps matches TRBD1 (6 bases). The CDR3 runs to 13 residues. The V end was cut by 6 bases, the J end by 7 bases, with 10 bases between. Germline V gene sequence: CDR1 SEHNR, CDR2 FQNEAQ (reference sequence). The chain's CDR3 is CASRPTGNSPLHF. DNA for the CDR3: TGTGCCAGCAGACCCACAGGGAATTCACCCCTCCACTTT.

This clonotype was seen only a few times. The chain is built from TRBV11-2 and TRBJ2-1; 9 bases match TRBD2. V lost 1 base, J lost 4 bases, and 5 bases stayed unmatched. This CDR3 is built from 16 residues. Germline V CDR1 and CDR2: SGHAT, FQNNGV. CDR3 sequence (DNA): TGTGCCAGCAGCTTAGTTTTTAGCGGGAGTTACAATGAGCAGTTCTTC. This translates into CASSLVFSGSYNEQFF. Full variable domain (rest looked up from reference TRBV11-2 and TRBJ2-1): EAGVAQSPRYKIIEKRQSVAFWCNPISGHATLYWYQQILGQGPKLLIQFQNNGVVDDSQLPKDRFSAERLKGVDSTLKIQPAKLEDSAVYLCASSLVFSGSYNEQFFGPGTRLTVL.

The CDR3 reads CASSPWGVNGNTIYF. The CDR3 coding sequence is TGTGCCAGCAGCCCCTGGGGTGTGAACGGAAACACCATATATTTT. The chain is built from TRBV7-8 and TRBJ1-3; D is ambiguous. The V gene's germline CDR1 is SGHVS and CDR2 FQNEAQ. The ends were cut back, 5 bases at V and 4 bases at J, with 15 bases in the middle. The CDR3 has 15 amino acids.

The chain combines TRBV6-2 or TRBV6-3 with TRBJ2-3; 14 bases align to TRBD2. This CDR3 comprises 16 residues. CDR1 MNHEY and CDR2 SVGEGT come from the germline V gene. V shed 4 bases, J shed 3 bases, and the junction held 3 bases outside the gene matches. The CDR3 region has the DNA TGTGCCAGCAGTTGGGGACTAGCGGGAGTTACAGATACGCAGTATTTT. This encodes CASSWGLAGVTDTQYF.

In regard to this clonotype: A much larger clone lies a single base off, so this may be a read error. This chain links TRBV6-1 with TRBJ1-1; 9 nucleotides agree with TRBD1. From germline, CDR1 is MNHNS and CDR2 SASEGT. The CDR3 contains 15 residues. The CDR3 DNA is TGTGCCAGCAGTCGAATACAGGGGGCGGTCACTGACGCTTTCTTT. This translates into CASSRIQGAVTDAFF.

The chain uses TRBV28 and TRBJ2-1; the D call may be TRBD1 or TRBD2 (5 bases each). The germline V gene encodes CDR1 MDHEN and CDR2 SYDVKM. The CDR3 consists of 15 residues. Trimming took off 2 bases at V and 8 bases at J, with 16 bases between the two ends. CDR3 DNA sequence: TGTGCCAGCAGTTTAAATGATGGGGGTCAGGATGAGCAGTTCTTC. It encodes CASSLNDGGQDEQFF.

This clonotype was counted ten times or more. The genes are TRBV3-1 and TRBJ2-5; weak D call: TRBD2 (5 bases). V shed 1 base and J shed 5 bases, with 14 bases lying between them. Germline CDR1 LGHDT, CDR2 YNNKEL (reference sequence). This CDR3 contains 15 residues. CDR3: CASSQGTRFQETQYF. The CDR3 DNA reads TGTGCCAGCAGCCAAGGCACTAGATTCCAGGAGACCCAGTACTTC.

The gene calls are TRBV9 and TRBJ2-2, with unresolved D. Germline CDR1 SGDLS, CDR2 YYNGEE. This CDR3 contains 14 residues. V shed 5 bases and J shed 0 bases, with 8 bases lying between them. CDR3 bases: TGTGCCAGCAGGAACAGTGCGAACACCGGGGAGCTGTTTTTT. It yields the protein CASRNSANTGELFF.

This clonotype was counted ten times or more. This CDR3 reads CASSRTSGNEQFF. As DNA, the CDR3 is TGTGCCAGCAGTCGGACTAGCGGGAATGAGCAGTTCTTC. V and J are TRBV28 and TRBJ2-1; TRBD2 agrees at 11 bases. CDR1 and CDR2 from the germline V gene are MDHEN and SYDVKM. The CDR3 consists of 13 residues. The V segment lost 5 bases and the J segment 7 bases; nucleotides outside the gene matches: 1.

Only a few counts were recorded for this clonotype. V and J are TRBV2 and TRBJ1-5; D is undetermined. Trimming removed 3 bases at V and 4 bases at J, with 7 bases between. There are 13 residues in the CDR3. Germline V gene data show CDR1 as SNHLY and CDR2 as FYNNEI. In DNA, the CDR3 is TGTGCCAGCAGTGACGGACCAAATCAGCCCCAGCATTTT. This gives the protein CASSDGPNQPQHF. Complete variable domain (other parts from reference TRBV2 and TRBJ1-5): EPEVTQTPSHQVTQMGQEVILRCVPISNHLYFYWYRQILGQKVEFLVSFYNNEISEKSEIFDDQFSVERPDGSNFTLKIRSTKLEDSAMYFCASSDGPNQPQHFGDGTRLSIL.

This clonotype appeared many times. The CDR3 DNA is TGTGCCAGCAGTTTAGTGACTAGCGGGATCAATGAGCAGTTCTTC. Encoded protein: CASSLVTSGINEQFF. This chain connects TRBV27 to TRBJ2-1, with 11 nucleotides matching TRBD2. The V gene end was trimmed by 2 bases and the J gene end by 6 bases; junction bases not matched to a gene: 3. Germline V CDR1 and CDR2: MNHEY, SMNVEV (reference sequence). This CDR3 spans 15 amino acids.

There are many counts of this clonotype. The J gene is TRBJ2-1, the V gene TRBV11-2; 9 positions match TRBD1. CDR3 length: 15 amino acids. With 5 bases clipped from V and 3 bases from J, the junction kept 5 bases outside the gene matches. The germline gives CDR1 SGHAT, CDR2 FQNNGV. The CDR3 nucleotides are TGTGCCAGCAGCCAGGACAGGGGAAACTACAATGAGCAGTTCTTC. Amino acid sequence: CASSQDRGNYNEQFF.

Of note for this clonotype: This may be a read error: a much more frequent sequence differs by one nucleotide. The V and J genes are TRBV18 and TRBJ1-1, with 7 positions matching TRBD1. The CDR3 has 15 residues. Germline assignment: CDR1 KGHSH and CDR2 LQKENI. The CDR3 region has the DNA TGTGCCAGCTCACCATGGGGACAGACGAACGCTGAAGCTTTCTTT. It yields the protein CASSPWGQTNAEAFF.

This clonotype turned up a few times. One base away lies a much larger clone, so this may be a sequencing read error. The chain is built from TRBV9 and TRBJ1-5; TRBD1 agrees at 8 bases. V lost 4 bases and J lost 5; bases outside the gene matches: 2. Per the germline V gene, CDR1 is SGDLS and CDR2 is YYNGEE. This CDR3 has 13 residues. Written as DNA, the CDR3 is TGTGCCAGCAGCATGACAGGGGATCAGCCCCAGCATTTT. Translated, it gives CASSMTGDQPQHF.

This clonotype was seen repeatedly, ten times or more. The gene calls are TRBV18 and TRBJ2-1; no firm D call. The CDR3 spans 15 residues. V lost 0 bases and J 0 bases, leaving 6 bases between the germline ends. Looked up from germline, CDR1 is KGHSH and CDR2 is LQKENI. The CDR3 region is CASSPPRNSYNEQFF. DNA for the CDR3: TGTGCCAGCTCACCACCCAGGAACTCCTACAATGAGCAGTTCTTC.

This clonotype occurred many times. The chain joins TRBV9 to TRBJ2-3; D unclear. The germline V gene encodes CDR1 SGDLS and CDR2 YYNGEE. Deletions cut 4 bases from V and 4 bases from J, with 16 bases between. The CDR3 sequence is 15 residues long. CDR3 amino acids: CASSSRLEKADTQYF. The CDR3 bases are TGTGCCAGCAGCTCCCGACTGGAAAAGGCAGATACGCAGTATTTT.

Concerning this clonotype: At one of its ends the junction is not consistent with the germline gene, which may arise from a read error. The CDR3 region is CASSTSGTGRSF. The CDR3 DNA reads as TGTGCCAGCAGTACATCCGGGACAGGGCGCTCCTTC. This chain links TRBV2 with TRBJ2-5, with 9 bases identical to TRBD1. The V gene's germline CDR1 is SNHLY and CDR2 FYNNEI. This CDR3 comprises 12 residues.

The chain links TRBV20-1 to TRBJ2-7; TRBD2 matches at 9 bases. The V segment lost 2 bases and the J segment 3 bases; nucleotides outside the gene matches: 8. Germline V CDR1 and CDR2: DFQATT, SNEGSKA (reference sequence). This CDR3 spans 15 amino acids. For the CDR3, the DNA is TGCAGTGCTAGATCTCTAGCGGGAAAGATCTACGAGCAGTACTTC. The encoded protein is CSARSLAGKIYEQYF.

This clonotype was detected ten times or more. V gene TRBV30 combines with J gene TRBJ1-5, with D tentatively TRBD1 (5 bases). V was shortened by 2 bases and J by 2 bases, with 13 bases between the two germline ends. The CDR3 length is 15 residues. The germline CDR1 and CDR2 sequences are GTSNPN and SVGIG (reference sequence). The CDR3 nucleotides read TGTGCCTGGAGTCCAACCCGGGACCGCAATCAGCCCCAGCATTTT. The encoded protein is CAWSPTRDRNQPQHF. Using reference TRBV30 and TRBJ1-5 for the parts outside the CDR3, the full variable domain is SQTIHQWPATLVQPVGSPLSLECTVEGTSNPNLYWYRQAAGRGLQLLFYSVGIGQISSEVPQNLSASRPQDRQFILSSKKLLLSDSGFYLCAWSPTRDRNQPQHFGDGTRLSIL.

Comment on this clonotype: A much bigger clone sits one base away, suggesting this may be a read error. The J gene is TRBJ1-1, the V gene TRBV29-1; weak D call: TRBD1 (6 bases). CDR1 is SQVTM and CDR2 is ANQGSEA in the germline V gene. The CDR3 length is 14 residues. Here the CDR3 reads CSVEGPSRGTEASF. The CDR3 coding sequence is TGCAGCGTTGAAGGCCCAAGCAGGGGCACTGAAGCTTCCTTT.

The chain is built from TRBV5-6 and TRBJ2-1; no clear D gene. With the DNA end fitting TRBJ2-7 better, the J assignment may be wrong. This CDR3 contains 16 residues. Germline V gives CDR1 SGHDT, CDR2 YYEEEE. CDR3: CASSMDSDNPYNEQYF. The CDR3 DNA follows: TGTGCCAGCAGCATGGATTCGGATAACCCCTACAATGAGCAGTACTTC.

This clonotype was seen a few times. This chain uses TRBV5-1 with TRBJ2-7, with no clear D. The germline CDR1 and CDR2 sequences are SGHRS and YFSETQ. This CDR3 is 11 amino acids long. Trimming took off 6 bases at V and 4 bases at J, with 8 bases between the two ends. The CDR3 nucleotides read TGCGCCAGCAAGAATGGGTACGAGCAGTACTTC. Amino acid sequence: CASKNGYEQYF.

In the case of this clonotype: Just one base apart from a much larger clone, this may be a read error. The V and J genes are TRBV12-3 or TRBV12-4 and TRBJ2-1; D is perhaps TRBD2 (6 bases). The CDR3 consists of 14 residues. Trimming pared 7 bases from V and 4 bases from J, leaving 14 bases between. This chain's CDR3 is CASTARRGYNEQFF. CDR3 sequence (DNA): TGTGCCAGCACCGCCCGACGGGGGTACAATGAGCAGTTCTTC.

The chain links TRBV12-3 or TRBV12-4 to TRBJ2-6, with D possibly TRBD1 on 5 matching bases. V shed 4 bases and J shed 0 bases, with 7 bases lying between them. CDR3 length equals 15 residues. This CDR3 is CASSSRASGANVLTF. DNA for the CDR3: TGTGCCAGCAGTTCCAGGGCCTCTGGGGCCAACGTCCTGACTTTC.

This clonotype was observed many times. The CDR3 DNA reads TGCAGTGCTAGATATGGCGGCGAGCAGTACTTC. Its protein is CSARYGGEQYF. J is TRBJ2-7 and V is TRBV20-1; D gene ambiguous. Germline-derived CDR1 and CDR2 are DFQATT and SNEGSKA (reference sequence). Trimming removed 2 bases at V and 6 bases at J, with 8 bases between. This CDR3 spans 11 amino acids.

This clonotype was counted only a few times. J is TRBJ2-1 and V is TRBV28; D gene uncertain. Trimming left V 6 bases short and J 0 bases short, with 12 bases between. CDR1 and CDR2 from the germline V gene are MDHEN and SYDVKM. CDR3 length: 15 residues. The CDR3 nucleotides are TGTGCCAGCAGGGCTGGCGGAAGCTCCTACAATGAGCAGTTCTTC. It yields the protein CASRAGGSSYNEQFF.